This is a list of T cell receptor beta chains from one sample in a study of control samples from healthy donors and cancer patients. This table comes from immunoSEQ multiplex PCR, and its TCRdb copy is limited to in-frame clones, with some not included. Of 50,000 to 65,000 clones in the sample, less than 95% were seen once. The sequenced sample consisted of PBMCs. The receptors come from a woman in her 50s with colorectal cancer. CDR3s include the opening cysteine and the closing phenylalanine or tryptophan. The D gene is left open where the match is weak. The size field is filled for only some rows; it gives once, few, many or a size class.

j_call | v_call | d_call | clone_size | cdr3_aa | cdr3_nt
TRBJ1-1 | TRBV29-1 | NA | NA | CSVGPKAQGTEAFF | TGCAGCGTCGGTCCGAAGGCGCAGGGCACTGAAGCTTTCTTT
TRBJ2-5 | TRBV7-9 | NA | NA | CASSVVWLTQETQYF | TGTGCCAGCAGCGTCGTGTGGTTGACCCAAGAGACCCAGTACTTC
TRBJ2-1 | TRBV11-2 | TRBD1 | NA | CASSHSPGTGSYNEQFF | TGTGCCAGCAGCCATAGCCCCGGGACAGGCTCCTACAATGAGCAGTTCTTC
TRBJ1-2 | TRBV6-1 | NA | NA | CASSEALGNSGFGYTF | TGTGCCAGCAGTGAAGCGCTGGGAAACTCAGGGTTTGGCTACACCTTC
TRBJ2-7 | TRBV7-8 | NA | NA | CASSPGSSGGPLGQYF | TGTGCCAGCAGCCCTGGGTCCAGCGGAGGCCCTCTGGGGCAGTACTTC
TRBJ2-2 | TRBV5-1 | TRBD2 | once | CASSLVSGDTGELFF | TGCGCCAGCAGCTTGGTTAGCGGGGACACCGGGGAGCTGTTTTTT
TRBJ2-7 | TRBV7-6 | TRBD2 | NA | CASSARLAGSYEQYF | TGTGCCAGCAGCGCCAGACTAGCGGGTAGTTACGAGCAGTACTTC
TRBJ2-7 | TRBV5-1 | NA | NA | CASSLGGQDEQYF | TGCGCCAGCAGCTTGGGAGGGCAGGACGAGCAGTACTTC
TRBJ1-1 | TRBV7-9 | NA | NA | CASSLARGEAFF | TGTGCCAGCAGCTTAGCGAGGGGTGAAGCTTTCTTT
TRBJ1-1 | TRBV12-3/TRBV12-4 | NA | NA | CASSLALRTAFF | TGTGCCAGCAGTTTAGCGCTCCGTACGGCTTTCTTT
TRBJ1-1 | TRBV2 | TRBD1 | NA | CASGDRARGTEAFF | TGTGCCAGTGGAGACAGGGCCAGGGGGACTGAAGCTTTCTTT
TRBJ1-2 | TRBV6-4 | NA | NA | CASSDLEQGNYGYTF | TGTGCCAGCAGTGACTTAGAACAGGGTAACTATGGCTACACCTTC
TRBJ1-2 | TRBV2 | TRBD1 | NA | CASGQAENYGYTF | TGTGCCAGCGGACAGGCGGAGAACTATGGCTACACCTTC
TRBJ1-2 | TRBV18 | TRBD1 | NA | CASQEGTGMRNYGYTF | TGTGCCAGCCAAGAGGGGACAGGGATGAGGAACTATGGCTACACCTTC
TRBJ2-7 | TRBV30 | NA | NA | CAWSVSLWNLGEQYF | TGTGCCTGGAGTGTTTCCTTGTGGAATTTAGGCGAGCAGTACTTC
TRBJ1-2 | TRBV5-1 | TRBD1 | NA | CASSFSSTTGREYGYTF | TGCGCCAGCAGCTTCTCCTCGACGACAGGGCGGGAATATGGCTACACCTTC
TRBJ2-1 | TRBV7-9 | TRBD2 | NA | CASSLALAGNAEQFF | TGTGCCAGCAGCTTAGCTCTAGCGGGAAACGCTGAGCAGTTCTTC
TRBJ2-7 | TRBV5-1 | TRBD1 | once | CASSDPGGYSYEQYF | TGCGCCAGCAGCGATCCAGGGGGCTATTCCTACGAGCAGTACTTC
TRBJ1-3 | TRBV4-1 | NA | few | CASSQSLRQNSGNTIYF | TGCGCCAGCAGCCAATCTTTGAGACAGAACTCTGGAAACACCATATATTTT
TRBJ2-4 | TRBV15 | NA | few | CATSSPTVGSPIQYF | TGTGCCACCAGCTCCCCGACGGTCGGAAGCCCGATTCAGTACTTC
TRBJ2-3 | TRBV2 | NA | NA | CASSDRTSTDTQYF | TGTGCCAGCAGTGACCGGACTAGCACAGATACGCAGTATTTT
TRBJ2-1 | TRBV24-1 | TRBD1 | NA | CATSQTGGDLDEQFF | TGTGCCACCAGTCAGACAGGGGGCGATCTCGATGAGCAGTTCTTC
TRBJ2-2 | TRBV5-1 | NA | NA | CASSLYYSRNTGELFF | TGCGCCAGCAGCTTATACTACTCCCGTAACACCGGGGAGCTGTTTTTT
TRBJ1-1 | TRBV30 | TRBD1 | few | CAWDTGTGEGTEAFF | TGTGCCTGGGATACCGGGACAGGGGAGGGCACTGAAGCTTTCTTT
TRBJ2-1 | TRBV5-1 | TRBD1 | NA | CASSPLGETGVHEQFF | TGCGCCAGCAGCCCCCTGGGTGAGACAGGGGTCCATGAGCAGTTCTTC
TRBJ1-4 | TRBV7-2 | NA | once | CASSLWNSDEKLFF | TGTGCCAGCAGCTTATGGAATTCTGATGAAAAACTGTTTTTT
TRBJ2-3 | TRBV11-2 | TRBD2 | NA | CASSRIAGGSTDTQYF | TGTGCCAGCAGCCGAATAGCGGGAGGGTCGACAGATACGCAGTATTTT
TRBJ2-7 | TRBV12-3/TRBV12-4 | NA | NA | CASSRAPTYEQYF | TGTGCCAGCAGTCGGGCACCGACCTACGAGCAGTACTTC
TRBJ1-5 | TRBV19 | TRBD1 | NA | CASSVSWSGGNQPQHF | TGTGCCAGTAGTGTCTCATGGTCAGGGGGAAATCAGCCCCAGCATTTT
TRBJ1-1 | TRBV9 | TRBD1 | NA | CASSAAGGRNTEAFF | TGTGCCAGCAGCGCAGCAGGGGGCAGGAACACTGAAGCTTTCTTT
TRBJ2-1 | TRBV11-3 | NA | NA | CASSLDTHNEQFF | TGTGCCAGCAGCCTCGATACCCACAATGAGCAGTTCTTC
TRBJ1-1 | TRBV30 | TRBD1 | once | CAWEEGQGVTEAFF | TGTGCCTGGGAGGAGGGACAGGGGGTCACTGAAGCTTTCTTT
TRBJ2-4 | TRBV9 | NA | once | CASSPTGWGNIQYF | TGTGCCAGCAGCCCCACTGGGTGGGGAAACATTCAGTACTTC
TRBJ1-1 | TRBV13 | NA | NA | CASTEGGRGNTEAFF | TGTGCCAGCACCGAGGGGGGGCGCGGGAACACTGAAGCTTTCTTT
TRBJ2-7 | TRBV28 | NA | NA | CASSFSAGAGQYF | TGTGCCAGCAGCTTCTCGGCGGGGGCAGGGCAGTACTTC
TRBJ2-3 | TRBV27 | NA | NA | CASSRTDTATQYF | TGTGCCAGCAGTCGGACGGATACAGCGACGCAGTATTTT
TRBJ1-4 | TRBV29-1 | NA | NA | CSVEEGLTNEKLFF | TGCAGCGTTGAGGAGGGGTTAACTAATGAAAAACTGTTTTTT
TRBJ2-2 | TRBV13 | TRBD1 | NA | CASSLTGGYTGELFF | TGTGCCAGCAGCTTGACAGGGGGGTACACCGGGGAGCTGTTTTTT
TRBJ1-2 | TRBV19 | TRBD1 | NA | CASTDRDYGYTF | TGTGCCAGTACTGACAGGGACTATGGCTACACCTTC
TRBJ2-3 | TRBV7-3 | NA | NA | CASSLTSAGGGGNTQYF | TGTGCCAGCAGCTTAACGTCTGCCGGGGGCGGTGGAAATACGCAGTATTTT
TRBJ1-1 | TRBV6-5 | NA | NA | CASSVRNTEAFF | TGTGCCAGCAGCGTGAGGAACACTGAAGCTTTCTTT
TRBJ1-1 | TRBV19 | NA | NA | CASSISGVDTEAFF | TGTGCCAGTAGTATAAGCGGGGTCGACACTGAAGCTTTCTTT
TRBJ2-2 | TRBV7-3 | TRBD2 | NA | CASSPSGGFTGELFF | TGTGCCAGCAGTCCTTCGGGGGGATTCACCGGGGAGCTGTTTTTT
TRBJ1-5 | TRBV6-1 | NA | NA | CASSEAVAGPAGQPQHF | TGTGCCAGCAGTGAAGCGGTGGCGGGACCGGCCGGCCAGCCCCAGCATTTT
TRBJ2-3 | TRBV18 | NA | NA | CASSPEQSTDTQYF | TGTGCCAGCTCACCCGAACAGAGCACAGATACGCAGTATTTT
TRBJ2-1 | TRBV28 | NA | NA | CASSSPGDLTNEQFF | TGTGCCAGCAGTTCCCCGGGGGACCTAACCAATGAGCAGTTCTTC
TRBJ2-7 | TRBV30 | NA | NA | CAWSPIGVVDEQYF | TGTGCCTGGAGTCCTATCGGGGTCGTTGATGAGCAGTACTTC
TRBJ2-7 | TRBV6-1 | NA | once | CASSESRVRGYEQYF | TGTGCCAGCAGTGAATCCAGGGTCCGGGGCTACGAGCAGTACTTC
TRBJ1-2 | TRBV9 | NA | NA | CASSVTPSGNRYGYTF | TGTGCCAGCAGCGTAACCCCGTCGGGGAATAGGTATGGCTACACCTTC
TRBJ2-1 | TRBV11-2 | NA | NA | CASIHPSGGGEQFF | TGTGCCAGCATACATCCCTCCGGAGGCGGTGAGCAGTTCTTC
TRBJ1-1 | TRBV19 | NA | NA | CASRPSGSTEAFF | TGTGCCAGTAGACCAAGTGGGAGCACTGAAGCTTTCTTT
TRBJ1-2 | TRBV3-1/TRBV3-2 | TRBD1 | once | CASSQETGGGGYTF | TGTGCCAGCAGCCAAGAAACAGGGGGCGGAGGCTACACCTTC
TRBJ1-2 | TRBV2 | NA | once | CASRETARLGYGYTF | TGTGCCAGCAGGGAGACAGCCCGCCTGGGCTATGGCTACACCTTC
TRBJ1-2 | TRBV2 | NA | NA | CASGDRFYGYTF | TGTGCCAGCGGAGACCGATTCTATGGCTACACCTTC
TRBJ2-1 | TRBV12-5 | NA | NA | CASGLGGTEQFF | TGTGCTAGTGGTTTGGGAGGTACTGAGCAGTTCTTC
TRBJ2-3 | TRBV27 | TRBD2 | NA | CASSLLAGGIYTQYF | TGTGCCAGCAGTTTACTAGCGGGGGGTATTTATACGCAGTATTTT
TRBJ1-2 | TRBV5-4 | NA | NA | CASSSGPQGQRGGYTF | TGTGCCAGCAGCTCAGGACCGCAAGGACAGCGCGGTGGCTACACCTTC